The 32 T cell receptor beta chains reported below all come from one sample, sequenced in a study of blood T cell repertoires in COVID-19. Assay: immunoSEQ multiplex PCR; the TCRdb copy retains only in-frame clones and omits some. This sample has about 330,000 clones; about 90% occur once, and the top ten carry under 1.3%. Sequencing input: PBMCs or T cells enriched from blood (not recorded which). The receptors were gathered from a woman aged 25 to 45 who had recovered from COVID-19.

This sequence joins TRBV6-5 and TRBJ1-1; 7 bases align to TRBD1. This CDR3 contains 15 residues. CDR1 is MNHEY and CDR2 is SVGAGI in the germline V gene. V was clipped by 4 bases and J by 1 base; unmatched bases: 6. This chain's CDR3 is CASSSPWTGNTEAFF. CDR3 DNA: TGTGCCAGCAGTTCCCCATGGACAGGGAACACTGAAGCTTTCTTT.

The chain couples TRBV28 to TRBJ1-1, with D unresolved. With 8 bases removed from V and 4 bases from J, the gap between germline ends came to 11 bases. This CDR3 region has 12 residues. Germline V gene sequence: CDR1 MDHEN, CDR2 SYDVKM. CDR3 loop: CASSSGSTEAFF. CDR3 sequence (DNA): TGTGCCAGCTCGTCGGGAAGCACTGAAGCTTTCTTT.

The CDR3 loop reads CASSSDSRSYEQYF. For the CDR3, the DNA is TGTGCCAGCAGTTCGGACAGCCGCTCCTACGAGCAGTACTTC. The genes are TRBV2 and TRBJ2-7; D is possibly TRBD1 (6 bases). CDR1 and CDR2 from the germline V gene are SNHLY and FYNNEI. The CDR3 totals 14 residues. Trimming cost V 5 bases and J 0 bases, with 11 bases left between them.

The chain couples TRBV15 to TRBJ2-5; TRBD2 aligns across 11 bases. Looked up from germline, CDR1 is LNHNV and CDR2 is YYDKDF (reference sequence). The CDR3 has 16 residues. With 0 bases clipped from V and 3 bases from J, the junction kept 3 bases outside the gene matches. This chain's CDR3 is CATSREGTSGEETQYF. For the CDR3, the DNA is TGTGCCACCAGCAGAGAAGGGACTAGCGGTGAAGAGACCCAGTACTTC. Looking up the rest from reference TRBV15 and TRBJ2-5 gives the full variable domain: DAMVIQNPRYQVTQFGKPVTLSCSQTLNHNVMYWYQQKSSQAPKLLFHYYDKDFNNEADTPDNFQSRRPNTSFCFLDIRSPGLGDTAMYLCATSREGTSGEETQYFGPGTRLLVL.

This clone appeared a few times. The CDR3 bases are TGTGCCAGCAGCCACGCCTGGGGGGGCACAGATACGCAGTATTTT. Translated: CASSHAWGGTDTQYF. The chain couples TRBV5-6 to TRBJ2-3; tentatively, D is TRBD2 (6 bases). Trimming removed 4 bases from V and 1 base from J, with 13 bases in between. This CDR3 comprises 15 residues. CDR1 is SGHDT and CDR2 is YYEEEE in the germline V gene.

The genes are TRBV5-5 and TRBJ2-5, with 12 positions matching TRBD2. Germline values: CDR1 SGHKS, CDR2 YYEKEE (reference sequence). V lost 2 bases and J lost 2; bases outside the gene matches: 4. The CDR3 is made up of 16 amino acids. The CDR3 spells CASSFQTSGGQETQYF. Written as DNA, the CDR3 is TGTGCCAGCAGCTTTCAGACTAGCGGGGGTCAAGAGACCCAGTACTTC. The full variable domain, its missing parts supplied by reference TRBV5-5 and TRBJ2-5, is DAGVTQSPTHLIKTRGQQVTLRCSPISGHKSVSWYQQVLGQGPQFIFQYYEKEERGRGNFPDRFSARQFPNYSSELNVNALLLGDSALYLCASSFQTSGGQETQYFGPGTRLLVL.

The V and J genes are TRBV10-3 and TRBJ2-2; TRBD1 matches 8 bases. Germline CDR1 is ENHRY and CDR2 is SYGVKD. The CDR3 is made up of 15 amino acids. V was pared by 7 bases and J by 4 bases, with 8 bases of the junction left unmatched. CDR3 nucleotides: TGTGCCATCAAGACGGGACAGGTCTTCACCGGGGAGCTGTTTTTT. Its translation is CAIKTGQVFTGELFF.

This clone was recorded only once. The V gene is TRBV7-6, the J gene TRBJ2-3; the match to TRBD2 covers 10 bases. The CDR3 has 16 residues. V gave up 1 base and J gave up 4 bases; unmatched junction bases: 5. Germline CDR1 reads SGHVS; CDR2 reads FNYEAQ. The CDR3 DNA follows: TGTGCCAGCAGCTTAGAAAGCGGGGGGGCGGCAGATACGCAGTATTTT. It codes for CASSLESGGAADTQYF.

This sequence joins TRBV30 and TRBJ1-3; no definite D call. V was clipped by 0 bases and J by 9 bases, with 12 bases between them. Germline V gene sequence: CDR1 GTSNPN, CDR2 SVGIG (reference sequence). The CDR3 consists of 13 residues. The CDR3 reads CAWSVNPGSTIYF. CDR3 bases: TGTGCCTGGAGTGTAAATCCGGGTAGCACCATATATTTT. The variable domain in full, completed from reference TRBV30 and TRBJ1-3, reads SQTIHQWPATLVQPVGSPLSLECTVEGTSNPNLYWYRQAAGRGLQLLFYSVGIGQISSEVPQNLSASRPQDRQFILSSKKLLLSDSGFYLCAWSVNPGSTIYFGEGSWLTVV.

This chain uses TRBV27 with TRBJ1-1; D remains unclear. V dropped 5 bases and J dropped 1 base, with 8 bases sitting between them. Germline lookup yields CDR1 MNHEY and CDR2 SMNVEV (reference sequence). The CDR3 has 13 residues. This chain's CDR3 is CASSPQANTEAFF. The CDR3 DNA follows: TGTGCCAGCAGTCCCCAGGCGAACACTGAAGCTTTCTTT.

The chain couples TRBV5-1 to TRBJ2-1, with unresolved D. Germline loops: CDR1 SGHRS, CDR2 YFSETQ. Trimming cost V 3 bases and J 5 bases, with 12 bases left between them. This CDR3 is 14 amino acids long. CDR3: CASSSLASHNEQFF. The CDR3 DNA reads TGCGCCAGCAGCTCCCTCGCCAGTCACAATGAGCAGTTCTTC.

The chain combines TRBV5-4 with TRBJ2-5; 7 bases line up with TRBD2. The CDR3 is 14 residues long. Germline V gene sequence: CDR1 SGHNT, CDR2 YYREEE (reference sequence). The V and J ends lost 5 bases and 5 bases, in that order; junction bases with no gene match: 9. CDR3 sequence reads: CASSKPGRGETQYF. The CDR3 nucleotides read TGTGCCAGCAGTAAGCCGGGGCGGGGGGAGACCCAGTACTTC.

Only one count was recorded for this clone. The gene calls are TRBV4-2 and TRBJ1-4; D perhaps matches TRBD1 (6 bases). This CDR3 region has 15 residues. V lost 2 bases, J lost 6 bases, and 13 bases lay in between. Per germline, CDR1 LGHNA and CDR2 YNFKEQ. The CDR3 nucleotides read TGTGCCAGCAGCCAATCAGGGAAGGGGGATGAAAAACTGTTTTTT. This encodes CASSQSGKGDEKLFF.

V and J are TRBV6-5 and TRBJ1-4; D is perhaps TRBD1 (5 bases). The CDR3 is made up of 15 amino acids. V lost 0 bases and J lost 4, with 9 bases in between. Germline V gene data show CDR1 as MNHEY and CDR2 as SVGAGI. CDR3 region: CASSYSGVGNEKLFF. The CDR3 DNA follows: TGTGCCAGCAGTTACTCAGGGGTTGGTAATGAAAAACTGTTTTTT.

The rearrangement uses TRBV7-2 and TRBJ2-7; 9 nucleotides line up with TRBD1. The CDR3 loop spans 15 amino acids. Germline assignment: CDR1 SGHTA and CDR2 FQGNSA. Trimming took 5 bases from V and 5 from J; bases not matched to a gene: 10. The CDR3 protein is CASSPSGQGWNEQYF. The CDR3, as DNA: TGTGCCAGCAGCCCATCGGGACAGGGTTGGAACGAGCAGTACTTC.

This chain uses TRBV7-2 with TRBJ1-6, with 10 bases identical to TRBD1. V was pared by 3 bases and J by 9 bases, with 8 bases of the junction left unmatched. Germline CDR1 is SGHTA and CDR2 is FQGNSA. The CDR3 totals 16 residues. The CDR3, as DNA: TGTGCCAGCAGCTTCTTGAGGGGGACAGGGGTTTCACCCCTCCACTTT. This sequence encodes CASSFLRGTGVSPLHF.

The chain couples TRBV6-5 to TRBJ1-1; tentatively, D is TRBD1 (5 bases). The CDR3 spans 14 residues. Germline CDR1 MNHEY, CDR2 SVGAGI. V was cut by 0 bases and J by 1 base, with 6 bases left in between. CDR3 sequence reads: CASSYSTANTEAFF. The CDR3 bases are TGTGCCAGCAGTTACTCGACAGCGAACACTGAAGCTTTCTTT.

The rearrangement joins TRBV28 to TRBJ2-3, with D maybe TRBD1 (5 bases). The CDR3 covers 16 residues. Germline CDR1 MDHEN, CDR2 SYDVKM. Trimming pared 6 bases from V and 0 bases from J, leaving 16 bases between. The CDR3 DNA sequence: TGTGCCAGCAGCACCTCAGGGTCGGCGAGCACAGATACGCAGTATTTT. This encodes CASSTSGSASTDTQYF.

The V gene is TRBV9, the J gene TRBJ2-5; tentatively, D is TRBD1 (7 bases). V was trimmed by 6 bases and J by 5 bases, leaving 17 bases between them. The CDR3 spans 14 residues. CDR1 SGDLS and CDR2 YYNGEE come from the germline V gene. CDR3 nucleotide sequence: TGTGCCAGCAACCGAGGAGGGGGCGGGGAGACCCAGTACTTC. Its translation is CASNRGGGGETQYF.

The J gene is TRBJ1-4, the V gene TRBV9; D possibly corresponds to TRBD1 (6 bases). Germline-derived CDR1 and CDR2 are SGDLS and YYNGEE. The CDR3 totals 15 residues. V lost 1 base to trimming and J lost 8 bases, with 15 bases between them. This CDR3 reads CASSVLGAQGEKLFF. CDR3 coding DNA: TGTGCCAGCAGCGTACTGGGGGCTCAAGGGGAAAAACTGTTTTTT. The full variable domain, in which reference TRBV9 and TRBJ1-4 provide the parts outside the CDR3, is DSGVTQTPKHLITATGQRVTLRCSPRSGDLSVYWYQQSLDQGLQFLIQYYNGEERAKGNILERFSAQQFPDLHSELNLSSLELGDSALYFCASSVLGAQGEKLFFGSGTQLSVL.

The chain is built from TRBV27 and TRBJ2-7; 14 positions agree with TRBD2. The CDR3 length is 16 residues. Germline-derived CDR1 and CDR2 are MNHEY and SMNVEV (reference sequence). J gave up 6 bases and V 6 bases, and 10 bases lay outside the gene matches. CDR3 DNA sequence: TGTGCCAGCAGCCAAAGTTCCGGACTAGCGGGGGGCGAGCAGTACTTC. It is translated as CASSQSSGLAGGEQYF.

V gene TRBV2 combines with J gene TRBJ1-5; weak D call: TRBD1 (6 bases). The CDR3 totals 14 residues. Between the trimmed V and J ends, which lost 6 bases and 2 bases, there was a span of 11 bases. In germline, CDR1 is SNHLY, CDR2 FYNNEI. The CDR3 is CASSRGEGNQPQHF. CDR3 bases: TGTGCCAGCAGCAGGGGCGAGGGCAATCAGCCCCAGCATTTT.

In nucleotides, the CDR3 is TGCAGCGTCACACCAGGGGTAGGGGGCTCCTACGAGCAGTACTTC. Its translation: CSVTPGVGGSYEQYF. The gene calls are TRBV29-1 and TRBJ2-7; perhaps TRBD1 as D (6 bases). In germline, CDR1 is SQVTM, CDR2 ANQGSEA. Trimming left V 6 bases short and J 0 bases short, with 18 bases between. This CDR3 region has 15 residues.

The V and J genes are TRBV28 and TRBJ1-6; D might be TRBD1 (6 bases). This CDR3 has 16 amino acids. In germline, CDR1 is MDHEN, CDR2 SYDVKM. The V end was cut by 5 bases, the J end by 4 bases, with 15 bases between. CDR3 protein: CASSPRDTSYNSPLHF. The CDR3 coding sequence is TGTGCCAGCAGTCCGAGGGACACCAGTTATAATTCACCCCTCCACTTT.

V usage is TRBV6-4 and J usage is TRBJ1-2, with TRBD1 as a possible D gene (6 bases). This CDR3 has 14 residues. In germline, CDR1 is MRHNA, CDR2 SNTAGT. V was pared by 0 bases and J by 7 bases, with 12 bases between. CDR3 DNA sequence: TGTGCCAGCAGTGACTCCCCAGGGGCTGGTGGCTACACCTTC. This gives the protein CASSDSPGAGGYTF.

This clone was observed a single time. The chain employs TRBV6-6 and TRBJ2-2; 8 nucleotides align to TRBD1. This CDR3 contains 15 residues. Losses at the gene ends were 5 bases for V and 4 bases for J; bases not matched to a gene: 6. Germline V lookup: CDR1 MNHNY, CDR2 SVGAGI (reference sequence). The CDR3 loop is CASSPQGASTGELFF. CDR3 DNA sequence: TGTGCCAGCAGTCCGCAGGGGGCGAGCACCGGGGAGCTGTTTTTT.

The V gene is TRBV18, the J gene TRBJ1-2; possible D gene TRBD1, 6 bases. Germline V gives CDR1 KGHSH, CDR2 LQKENI. The CDR3 loop spans 16 amino acids. Trimming took off 2 bases at V and 1 base at J, with 14 bases between the two ends. The CDR3 nucleotides read TGTGCCAGCTCACCAGTTTCCGGACAGATTAACTATGGCTACACCTTC. Translation: CASSPVSGQINYGYTF.

CDR3 residues: CASSQERRGGNTGELFF. The CDR3 nucleotides are TGTGCCAGCAGCCAAGAGAGGCGGGGGGGTAACACCGGGGAGCTGTTTTTT. The chain is built from TRBV3-1 (or the pseudogene TRBV3-2) and TRBJ2-2; TRBD2 matches at 9 bases. V lost 0 bases and J lost 2; bases outside the gene matches: 4. Germline V gives CDR1 LGHDT, CDR2 YNNKEL (reference sequence). The CDR3 has 17 amino acids.

The genes are TRBV19 and TRBJ1-1; the D gene is possibly TRBD1 (6 bases). V lost 3 bases to trimming and J lost 5 bases, with 13 bases between them. This CDR3 comprises 14 residues. Germline values: CDR1 LNHDA, CDR2 SQIVND (reference sequence). The CDR3 nucleotides read TGTGCCAGTAGTATCGGACAGCTGGGTACTGAAGCTTTCTTT. This encodes CASSIGQLGTEAFF.

The chain joins TRBV14 to TRBJ2-1; D ambiguous. Germline V gene data show CDR1 as SGHDN and CDR2 as FVKESK. Deletions cut 0 bases from V and 9 bases from J, with 9 bases between. The CDR3 is 13 residues long. CDR3 coding DNA: TGTGCCAGCAGCCAAGACCGTTTCGGTGAGCAGTTCTTC. Translation: CASSQDRFGEQFF.

The V and J genes are TRBV24-1 and TRBJ1-2, with D possibly matching TRBD1 (5 bases). This CDR3 comprises 13 residues. Trimming stripped 4 bases from V and 6 bases from J, with 11 bases between. Germline V lookup: CDR1 KGHDR, CDR2 SFDVKD. CDR3: CATSEGRGHGYTF. As DNA, the CDR3 is TGTGCCACCAGTGAGGGGAGGGGACATGGCTACACCTTC.

V usage is TRBV9 and J usage is TRBJ2-3; 9 nucleotides align to TRBD1. Per germline, CDR1 SGDLS and CDR2 YYNGEE. V dropped 0 bases and J dropped 2; count of bases not matched to a gene: 7. The CDR3 is 17 residues long. The CDR3 reads CASSVDRDRVNTDTQYF. CDR3 DNA sequence: TGTGCCAGCAGCGTAGACAGGGACAGGGTTAACACAGATACGCAGTATTTT.